This is a list of T cell receptor beta chains from one sample in a study of T cell changes during pregnancy in multiple sclerosis. Clones were read by immunoSEQ multiplex PCR, and TCRdb kept only the in-frame ones, dropping some. The sample includes approximately 64,000 clones, less than 95% seen only once; the top ten take roughly 2.1%. Here the sequenced sample was peripheral blood, taken in the second trimester of pregnancy. The receptors derive from a female donor in good health, enrolled as a control in a pregnancy study. CDR3s include the opening cysteine and the closing phenylalanine or tryptophan. Each record gives: clone size, V gene, J gene, D gene, CDR3 protein, CDR3 DNA. A D gene is named only where the DNA matches it firmly. Clone size appears in some rows only: once, few, many, or a class for an expanded clone.

>.|TRBV2|TRBJ2-7|.
CASSDFYEQYF
TGTGCCAGCAGTGACTTCTACGAGCAGTACTTC
>.|TRBV11-2|TRBJ1-1|TRBD1
CASSTGTDTEAFF
TGTGCCAGCAGTACCGGGACAGACACTGAAGCTTTCTTT
>.|TRBV6-5|TRBJ2-2|TRBD2
CASSFLAGHGELFF
TGTGCCAGCAGTTTTCTAGCGGGGCACGGGGAGCTGTTTTTT
>.|TRBV28|TRBJ2-7|.
CASGRDYEQYF
TGTGCCAGCGGACGGGACTACGAGCAGTACTTC
>.|TRBV11-3|TRBJ2-1|.
CASSPGGGTGNEQFF
TGTGCCAGCAGCCCCGGCGGGGGCACGGGGAATGAGCAGTTCTTC
>.|TRBV6-5|TRBJ1-1|.
CASSGAGKNTEAFF
TGTGCCAGCAGTGGAGCAGGGAAGAACACTGAAGCTTTCTTT
>.|TRBV6-1|TRBJ2-3|.
CASRDGGAVDTQYF
TGTGCCAGCAGAGATGGGGGGGCTGTAGATACGCAGTATTTT
>.|TRBV19|TRBJ2-2|TRBD2
CASSISSGGFLTGELFF
TGTGCCAGTAGTATTAGCTCGGGGGGGTTTTTGACCGGGGAGCTGTTTTTT
>.|TRBV28|TRBJ2-1|TRBD2
CASRSGTSGRKQFF
TGTGCCAGCAGATCCGGGACTAGCGGGAGAAAGCAGTTCTTC
>.|TRBV7-9|TRBJ1-1|.
CASSLTRAGMIGEAFF
TGTGCCAGCAGCCTGACTAGGGCAGGGATGATCGGTGAAGCTTTCTTT
>few|TRBV27|TRBJ2-7|TRBD2
CASSSGLAGGEQYF
TGTGCCAGCAGTTCGGGACTAGCGGGAGGCGAGCAGTACTTC
>.|TRBV27|TRBJ1-5|.
CASSFVGDQPQHF
TGTGCCAGCAGTTTCGTCGGGGATCAGCCCCAGCATTTT
>.|TRBV11-3|TRBJ2-1|TRBD2
CASSLGGMQFF
TGTGCCAGCAGCCTGGGAGGGATGCAGTTCTTC
>.|TRBV5-1|TRBJ2-1|.
CASSLGAAYNEQFF
TGCGCCAGCAGCTTGGGGGCAGCCTACAATGAGCAGTTCTTC
>.|TRBV30|TRBJ2-5|TRBD2
CAWSGTSGGQETQYF
TGTGCCTGGAGTGGAACTAGCGGTGGCCAAGAGACCCAGTACTTC
>.|TRBV18|TRBJ1-4|TRBD1
CASSPGTTGGEELFF
TGTGCCAGCTCACCGGGAACGACAGGGGGCGAGGAACTGTTTTTT
>.|TRBV7-9|TRBJ1-2|.
CASSFPGRGYTF
TGTGCCAGCAGCTTCCCGGGAAGGGGCTACACCTTC
>.|TRBV2|TRBJ2-7|TRBD2
CASSEDWSSGYEQYF
TGTGCCAGCAGTGAAGATTGGAGTAGCGGGTACGAGCAGTACTTC
>.|TRBV4-1|TRBJ2-3|TRBD2
CASSQGPTSGYTDTQYF
TGCGCCAGCAGCCAAGGCCCGACTAGCGGATACACAGATACGCAGTATTTT
>.|TRBV9|TRBJ1-1|.
CASSVAGYTEAFF
TGTGCCAGCAGCGTAGCCGGGTACACTGAAGCTTTCTTT
>.|TRBV29-1|TRBJ2-7|.
CSVVSSDEQYF
TGCAGCGTTGTAAGTTCGGACGAGCAGTACTTC
>.|TRBV27|TRBJ1-2|.
CASSAPGEGHGYTF
TGTGCCAGCAGTGCCCCGGGAGAGGGGCATGGCTACACCTTC
>once|TRBV28|TRBJ2-7|.
CASSSQQGWHYEQYF
TGTGCCAGCAGTTCTCAACAGGGATGGCACTACGAGCAGTACTTC
>.|TRBV19|TRBJ2-2|.
CASSIARGLNTGELFF
TGTGCCAGTAGTATAGCACGGGGGTTGAACACCGGGGAGCTGTTTTTT